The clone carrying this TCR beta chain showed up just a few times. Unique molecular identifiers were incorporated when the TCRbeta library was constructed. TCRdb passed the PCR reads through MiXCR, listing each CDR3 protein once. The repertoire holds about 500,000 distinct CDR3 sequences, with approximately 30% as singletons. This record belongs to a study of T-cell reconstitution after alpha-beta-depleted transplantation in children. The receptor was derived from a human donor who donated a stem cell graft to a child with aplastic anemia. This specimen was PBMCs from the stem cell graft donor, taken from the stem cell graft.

DNA of the CDR3: TGCAGCGTGACTCAGACTTTGTTAGGAGCTTTCTTT. It codes for CSVTQTLLGAFF. V gene TRBV29-1 combines with J gene TRBJ1-1; D unresolved. The CDR3 covers 12 residues. CDR1 SQVTM and CDR2 ANQGSEA come from the germline V gene. The V and J ends lost 6 bases and 10 bases respectively, with 18 bases between them. Drawing the rest from reference TRBV29-1 and TRBJ1-1, the complete variable domain is SAVISQKPSRDICQRGTSLTIQCQVDSQVTMMFWYRQQPGQSLTLIATANQGSEATYESGFVIDKFPISRPNLTFSTLTVSNMSPEDSSIYLCSVTQTLLGAFFGQGTRLTVV.